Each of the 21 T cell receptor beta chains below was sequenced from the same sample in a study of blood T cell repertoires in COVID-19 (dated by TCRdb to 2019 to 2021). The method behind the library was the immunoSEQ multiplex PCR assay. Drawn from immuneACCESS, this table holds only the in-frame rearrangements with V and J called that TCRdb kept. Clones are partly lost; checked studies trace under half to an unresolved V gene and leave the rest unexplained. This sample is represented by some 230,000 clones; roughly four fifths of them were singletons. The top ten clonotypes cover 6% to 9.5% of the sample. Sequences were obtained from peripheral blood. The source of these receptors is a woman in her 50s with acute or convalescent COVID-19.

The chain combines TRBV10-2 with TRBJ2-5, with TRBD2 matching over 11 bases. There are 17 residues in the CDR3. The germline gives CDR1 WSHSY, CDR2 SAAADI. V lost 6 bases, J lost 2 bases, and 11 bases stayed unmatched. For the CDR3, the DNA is TGCGCCAGCAGGAAGACTAGCGGGACGCTTTTACAAGAGACCCAGTACTTC. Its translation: CASRKTSGTLLQETQYF.

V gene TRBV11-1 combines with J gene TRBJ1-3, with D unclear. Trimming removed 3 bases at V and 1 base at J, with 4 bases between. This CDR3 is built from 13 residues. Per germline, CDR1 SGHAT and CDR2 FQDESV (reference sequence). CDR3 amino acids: CASSFQSGNTIYF. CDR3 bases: TGTGCCAGCAGCTTCCAGTCTGGAAACACCATATATTTT.

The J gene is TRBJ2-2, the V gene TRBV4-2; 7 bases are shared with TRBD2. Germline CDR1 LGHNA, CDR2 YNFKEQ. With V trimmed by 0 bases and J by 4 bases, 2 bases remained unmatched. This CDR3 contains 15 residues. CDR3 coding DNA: TGTGCCAGCAGCCAAGATGGGACTACCACCGGGGAGCTGTTTTTT. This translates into CASSQDGTTTGELFF.

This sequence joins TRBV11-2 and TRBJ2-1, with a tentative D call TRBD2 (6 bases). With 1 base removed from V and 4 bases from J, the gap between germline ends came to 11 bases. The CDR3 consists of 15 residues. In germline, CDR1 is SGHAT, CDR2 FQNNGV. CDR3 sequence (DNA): TGTGCCAGCAGCTTAGGTGGCGGGGAGTACAATGAGCAGTTCTTC. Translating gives CASSLGGGEYNEQFF.

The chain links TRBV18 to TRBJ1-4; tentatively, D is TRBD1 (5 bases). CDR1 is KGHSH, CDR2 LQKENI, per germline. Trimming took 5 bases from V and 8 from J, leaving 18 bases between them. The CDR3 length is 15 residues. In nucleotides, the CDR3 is TGTGCCAGCTCAAATCCCGGGACTAGAAGGGAAAAACTGTTTTTT. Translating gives CASSNPGTRREKLFF.

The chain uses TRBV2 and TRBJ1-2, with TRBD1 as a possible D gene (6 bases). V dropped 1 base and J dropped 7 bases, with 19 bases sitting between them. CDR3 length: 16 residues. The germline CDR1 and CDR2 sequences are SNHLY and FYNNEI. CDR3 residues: CASSEGGHSDWSGYTF. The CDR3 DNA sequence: TGTGCCAGCAGTGAAGGGGGACACTCTGATTGGAGTGGCTACACCTTC.

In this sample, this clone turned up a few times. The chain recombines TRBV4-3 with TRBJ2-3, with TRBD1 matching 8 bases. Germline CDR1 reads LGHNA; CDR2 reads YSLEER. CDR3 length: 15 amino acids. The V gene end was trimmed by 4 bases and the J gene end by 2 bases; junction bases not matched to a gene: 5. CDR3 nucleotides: TGCGCCAGCAGCCGGACAGGGCTCACCACAGATACGCAGTATTTT. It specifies CASSRTGLTTDTQYF.

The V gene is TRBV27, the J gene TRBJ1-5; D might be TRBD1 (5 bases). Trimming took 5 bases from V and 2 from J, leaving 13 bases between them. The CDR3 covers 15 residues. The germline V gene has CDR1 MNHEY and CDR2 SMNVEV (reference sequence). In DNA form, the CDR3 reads TGTGCCAGCAGTCGTAGGGGAGGTGGCAATCAGCCCCAGCATTTT. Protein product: CASSRRGGGNQPQHF.

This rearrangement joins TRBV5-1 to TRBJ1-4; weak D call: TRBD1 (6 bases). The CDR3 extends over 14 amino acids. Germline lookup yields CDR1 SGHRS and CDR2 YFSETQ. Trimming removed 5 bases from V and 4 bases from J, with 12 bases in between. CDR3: CASRIGQNNEKLFF. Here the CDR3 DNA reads TGCGCCAGCAGGATCGGACAGAATAATGAAAAACTGTTTTTT.

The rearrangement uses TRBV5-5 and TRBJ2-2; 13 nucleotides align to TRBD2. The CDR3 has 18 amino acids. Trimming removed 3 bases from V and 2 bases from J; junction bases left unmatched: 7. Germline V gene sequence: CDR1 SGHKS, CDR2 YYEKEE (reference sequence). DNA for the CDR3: TGTGCCAGCAGCTCTAGACTAGCGGGGGGTGCAAACACCGGGGAGCTGTTTTTT. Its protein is CASSSRLAGGANTGELFF.

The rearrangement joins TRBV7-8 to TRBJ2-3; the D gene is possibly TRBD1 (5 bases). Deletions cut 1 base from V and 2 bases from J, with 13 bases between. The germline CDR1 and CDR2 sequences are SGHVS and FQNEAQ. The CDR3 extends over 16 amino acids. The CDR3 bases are TGTGCCAGCAGCTTAGTCACAGGTTGGGACACAGATACGCAGTATTTT. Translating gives CASSLVTGWDTDTQYF.

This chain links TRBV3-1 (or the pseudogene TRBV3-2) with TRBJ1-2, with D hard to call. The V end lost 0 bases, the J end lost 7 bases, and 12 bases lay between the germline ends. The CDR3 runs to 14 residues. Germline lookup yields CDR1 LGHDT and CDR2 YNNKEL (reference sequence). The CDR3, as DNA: TGTGCCAGCAGCCAAGATACAATGGTTGGTGGCTACACCTTC. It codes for CASSQDTMVGGYTF.

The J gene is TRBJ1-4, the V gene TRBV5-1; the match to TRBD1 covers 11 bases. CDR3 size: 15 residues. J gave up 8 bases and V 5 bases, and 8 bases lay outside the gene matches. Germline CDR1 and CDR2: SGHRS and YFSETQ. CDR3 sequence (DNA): TGCGCCAGCAGTTCCGGGACAGGGGGTTTGGAAAAACTGTTTTTT. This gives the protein CASSSGTGGLEKLFF.

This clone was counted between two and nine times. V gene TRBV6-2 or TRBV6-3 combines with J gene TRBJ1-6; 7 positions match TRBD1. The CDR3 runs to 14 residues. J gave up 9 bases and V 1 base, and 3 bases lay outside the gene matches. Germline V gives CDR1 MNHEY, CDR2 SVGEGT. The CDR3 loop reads CASSYWDRASPLHF. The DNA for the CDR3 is TGTGCCAGCAGTTACTGGGACAGAGCTTCACCCCTCCACTTT.

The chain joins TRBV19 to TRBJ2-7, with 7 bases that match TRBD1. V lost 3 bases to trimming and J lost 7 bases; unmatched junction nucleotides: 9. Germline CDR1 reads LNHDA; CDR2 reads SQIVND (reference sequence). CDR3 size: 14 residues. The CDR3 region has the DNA TGTGCCAGTAGTATCGCTGGACAGGCCTGGGAGCAGTACTTC. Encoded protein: CASSIAGQAWEQYF.

DNA for the CDR3: TGTGCCAGCAGCTCCGAGGGAGTGCGGGAGCAGTTCTTC. It codes for CASSSEGVREQFF. The chain is built from TRBV11-3 and TRBJ2-1, with D possibly matching TRBD2 (5 bases). CDR3 length: 13 amino acids. Trimming stripped 4 bases from V and 10 bases from J, with 14 bases between. The V gene's germline CDR1 is SGHNT and CDR2 YENEEA.

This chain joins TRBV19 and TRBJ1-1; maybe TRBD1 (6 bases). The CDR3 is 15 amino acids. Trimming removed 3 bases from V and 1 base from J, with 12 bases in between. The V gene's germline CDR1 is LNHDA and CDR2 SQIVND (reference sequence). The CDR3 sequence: CASSIGGQRNTEAFF. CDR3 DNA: TGTGCCAGTAGTATCGGAGGACAGAGGAACACTGAAGCTTTCTTT.

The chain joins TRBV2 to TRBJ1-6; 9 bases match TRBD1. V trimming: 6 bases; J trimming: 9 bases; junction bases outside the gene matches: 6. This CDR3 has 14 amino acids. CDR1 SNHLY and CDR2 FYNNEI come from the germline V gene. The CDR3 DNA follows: TGTGCCAGCAGCCGGGACAGGGACATTTCACCCCTCCACTTT. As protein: CASSRDRDISPLHF.

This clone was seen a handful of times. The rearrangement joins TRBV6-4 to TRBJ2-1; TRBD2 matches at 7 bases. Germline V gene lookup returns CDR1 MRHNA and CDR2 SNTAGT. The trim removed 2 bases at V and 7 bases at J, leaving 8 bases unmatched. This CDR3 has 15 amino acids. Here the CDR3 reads CASSDPFLGRNEQFF. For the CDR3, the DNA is TGTGCCAGCAGTGACCCCTTCCTCGGGAGGAATGAGCAGTTCTTC.

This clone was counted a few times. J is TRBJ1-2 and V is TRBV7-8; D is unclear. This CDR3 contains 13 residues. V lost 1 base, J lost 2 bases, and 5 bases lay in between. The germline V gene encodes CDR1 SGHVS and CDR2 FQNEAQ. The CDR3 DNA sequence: TGTGCCAGCAGCTTAGTCGGGAACTATGGCTACACCTTC. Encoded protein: CASSLVGNYGYTF.

The CDR3 loop reads CASSHGRATNEKLFF. The CDR3 DNA follows: TGCGCCAGCAGCCACGGCCGGGCAACTAATGAAAAACTGTTTTTT. V is TRBV4-1 and J is TRBJ1-4; D remains unclear. Germline CDR1 MGHRA, CDR2 YSYEKL. The V gene lost 3 bases and the J gene lost 0 bases, with 8 bases spanning the gap. The CDR3 contains 15 residues.